The TCR beta chain under discussion was sequenced for a study of blood T cell repertoires in COVID-19. The wider study: Sources were T cells, B-cell-depleted T cells, or PBMCs; the material itself was cDNA or gDNA.

Germline values: CDR1 MNHEY, CDR2 SVGAGI. V was shortened by 1 base and J by 2 bases, with 8 bases between the two germline ends. The CDR3 extends over 14 amino acids. Libraries were prepared by immunoSEQ multiplex PCR; TCRdb keeps only in-frame clonotypes and omits some of them. The sample has over 300,000 clones; 87% are singletons. The rearrangement links TRBV6-5 to TRBJ1-2; unclear D gene. This TCR came from a woman aged 30 to 39 who had recovered from COVID-19. Sample: PBMCs or T cells enriched from blood (not recorded which). This CDR3 is CASSYYNSNYGYTF. The CDR3 DNA follows: TGTGCCAGCAGTTACTATAACAGCAACTATGGCTACACCTTC.